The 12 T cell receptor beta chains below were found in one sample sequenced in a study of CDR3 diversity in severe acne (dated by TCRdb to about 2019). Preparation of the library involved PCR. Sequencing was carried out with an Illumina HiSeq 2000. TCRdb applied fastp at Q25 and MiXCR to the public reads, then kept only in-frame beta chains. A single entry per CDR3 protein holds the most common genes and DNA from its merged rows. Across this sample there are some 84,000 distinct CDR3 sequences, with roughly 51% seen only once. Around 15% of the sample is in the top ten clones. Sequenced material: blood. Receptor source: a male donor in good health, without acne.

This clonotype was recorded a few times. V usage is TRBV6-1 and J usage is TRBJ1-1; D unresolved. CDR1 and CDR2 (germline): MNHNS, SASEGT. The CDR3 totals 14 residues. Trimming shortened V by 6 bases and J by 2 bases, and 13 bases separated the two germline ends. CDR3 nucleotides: TGTGCCAGCAGAGTCGGCGGTGCTAACACTGAAGCTTTCTTT. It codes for CASRVGGANTEAFF.

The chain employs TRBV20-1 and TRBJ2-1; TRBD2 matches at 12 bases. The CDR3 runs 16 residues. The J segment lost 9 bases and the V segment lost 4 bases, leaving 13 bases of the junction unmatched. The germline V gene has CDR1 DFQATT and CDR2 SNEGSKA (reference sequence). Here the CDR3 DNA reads TGCAGTGCTATCTCCCTAGCGGGAGGGCGGCTAGGTGAGCAGTTCTTC. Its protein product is CSAISLAGGRLGEQFF.

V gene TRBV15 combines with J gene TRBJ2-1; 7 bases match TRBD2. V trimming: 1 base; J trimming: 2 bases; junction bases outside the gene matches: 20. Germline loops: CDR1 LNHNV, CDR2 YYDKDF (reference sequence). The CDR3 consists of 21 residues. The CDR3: CATSRGPWSSGRGKTYNEQFF. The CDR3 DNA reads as TGTGCCACCAGCAGAGGCCCATGGAGTAGCGGGCGGGGGAAGACCTACAATGAGCAGTTCTTC. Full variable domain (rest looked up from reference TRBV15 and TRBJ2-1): DAMVIQNPRYQVTQFGKPVTLSCSQTLNHNVMYWYQQKSSQAPKLLFHYYDKDFNNEADTPDNFQSRRPNTSFCFLDIRSPGLGDTAMYLCATSRGPWSSGRGKTYNEQFFGPGTRLTVL.

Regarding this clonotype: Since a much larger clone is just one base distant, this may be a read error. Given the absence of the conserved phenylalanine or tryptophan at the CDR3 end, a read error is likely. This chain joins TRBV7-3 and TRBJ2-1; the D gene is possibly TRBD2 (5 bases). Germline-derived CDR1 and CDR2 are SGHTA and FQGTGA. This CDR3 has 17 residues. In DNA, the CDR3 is TGCGCCAGCAGCCAAGATCGGGCTCGAGGGAACTACAATGAGCAGTTCTCC. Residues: CASSQDRARGNYNEQFS.

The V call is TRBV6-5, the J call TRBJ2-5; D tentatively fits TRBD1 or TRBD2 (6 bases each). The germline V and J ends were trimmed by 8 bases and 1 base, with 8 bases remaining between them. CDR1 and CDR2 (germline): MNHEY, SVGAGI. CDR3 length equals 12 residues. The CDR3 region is CASGGLQETQYF. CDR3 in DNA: TGTGCCAGCGGGGGGCTCCAAGAGACCCAGTACTTC.

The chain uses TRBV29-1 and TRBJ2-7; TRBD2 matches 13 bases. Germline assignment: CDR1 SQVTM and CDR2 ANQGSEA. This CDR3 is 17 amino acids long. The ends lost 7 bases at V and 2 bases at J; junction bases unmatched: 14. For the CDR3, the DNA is TGCAGCGCCCAAGGGTGGACTAGCGGGAGAGGAACCTACGAGCAGTACTTC. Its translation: CSAQGWTSGRGTYEQYF.

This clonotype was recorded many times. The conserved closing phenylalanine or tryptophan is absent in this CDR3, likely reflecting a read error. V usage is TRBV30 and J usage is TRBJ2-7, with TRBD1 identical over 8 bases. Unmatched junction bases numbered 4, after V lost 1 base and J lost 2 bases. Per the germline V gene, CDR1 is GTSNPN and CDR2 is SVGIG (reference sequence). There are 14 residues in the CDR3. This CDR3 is CAWSEAGGPYEQYL. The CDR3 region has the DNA TGTGCCTGGAGTGAGGCAGGGGGCCCCTACGAGCAGTACCTC.

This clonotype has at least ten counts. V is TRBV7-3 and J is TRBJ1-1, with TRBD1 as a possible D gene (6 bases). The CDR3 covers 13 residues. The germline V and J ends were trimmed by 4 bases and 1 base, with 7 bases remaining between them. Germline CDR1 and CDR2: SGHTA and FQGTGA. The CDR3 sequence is CASSSGQNTEAFF. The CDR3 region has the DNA TGTGCCAGCAGCTCGGGACAGAACACTGAAGCTTTCTTT.

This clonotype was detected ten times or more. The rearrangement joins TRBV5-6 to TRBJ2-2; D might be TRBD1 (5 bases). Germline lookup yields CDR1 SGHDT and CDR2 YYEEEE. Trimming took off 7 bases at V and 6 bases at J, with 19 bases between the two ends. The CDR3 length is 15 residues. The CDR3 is CASVLQAGFAGELFF. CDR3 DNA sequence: TGTGCCAGCGTTCTCCAGGCAGGGTTCGCCGGGGAGCTGTTTTTT.

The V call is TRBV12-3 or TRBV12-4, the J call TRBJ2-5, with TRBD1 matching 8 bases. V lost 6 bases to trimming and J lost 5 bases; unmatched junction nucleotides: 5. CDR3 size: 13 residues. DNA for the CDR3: TGTGCCAGCAGCAAGACAGGGGACGAGACCCAGTACTTC. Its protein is CASSKTGDETQYF.

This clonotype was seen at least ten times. DNA of the CDR3: TGCAGTGCTAGTATGCGGGGGGGATCCTACGAGCAGTACTTC. This encodes CSASMRGGSYEQYF. The chain employs TRBV20-1 and TRBJ2-7, with 9 bases lining up with TRBD2. Trimming removed 3 bases from V and 1 base from J; junction bases left unmatched: 4. Germline V gene data show CDR1 as DFQATT and CDR2 as SNEGSKA (reference sequence). The CDR3 contains 14 residues.

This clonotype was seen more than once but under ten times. The CDR3 is CASSLASGRAVYEQYF. The CDR3 DNA follows: TGTGCCAGCAGCTTAGCTAGCGGGAGGGCCGTCTACGAGCAGTACTTC. The chain has TRBV7-9 and TRBJ2-7, with 11 bases fitting TRBD2. V dropped 0 bases and J dropped 3; count of bases not matched to a gene: 4. The CDR3 sequence is 16 residues long. Germline loops: CDR1 SEHNR, CDR2 FQNEAQ (reference sequence).